A selection of T cell receptor beta chains follows, all from one sample in a study of blood T cell repertoires in COVID-19. TCRdb keeps only in-frame clones here, not all; method: immunoSEQ multiplex PCR. The table shows 60,000 to 85,000 clones, with 80% to 90% occurring only once. The specimen sequenced was peripheral blood. These TCRs come from a man in his sixties with COVID-19, enrolled during active disease. Both conserved end residues are part of each CDR3. D genes are given only for firm matches. Not every row has a clone size; where given, it reads once, few, many or a size class.

>-|TRBJ2-2|TRBV29-1|14|TRBD1
TGCAGCGCCACAGGACAGGAGTACACCGGGGAGCTGTTTTTT
CSATGQEYTGELFF
>-|TRBJ1-2|TRBV9|13|-
TGTGCCAGCAGCGCCGACAGGAACTATGGCTACACCTTC
CASSADRNYGYTF
>once|TRBJ2-5|TRBV3-1/TRBV3-2|15|-
TGTGCCAGCAGCCCCCCAAGAGGGGGGGGAGAGACCCAGTACTTC
CASSPPRGGGETQYF
>-|TRBJ2-1|TRBV18|12|-
TGTGCCAGCTCACCATCTTACAATGAGCAGTTCTTC
CASSPSYNEQFF
>few|TRBJ1-5|TRBV5-1|15|TRBD1
TGCGCCAGCAGCTGGGGACAGGGAACCAATCAGCCCCAGCATTTT
CASSWGQGTNQPQHF
>-|TRBJ2-1|TRBV2|15|TRBD2
TGTGCCAGCAGGGGACTAGCGGGAACCGACAATGAGCAGTTCTTC
CASRGLAGTDNEQFF
>-|TRBJ2-7|TRBV5-5|14|-
TGTGCCAGCAGCTTAAGTCCTTCCGGGGTCGAGCAGTACTTC
CASSLSPSGVEQYF
>-|TRBJ2-3|TRBV29-1|11|-
TGCAGCGTAATAGCGGCAGATACGCAGTATTTT
CSVIAADTQYF
>-|TRBJ1-1|TRBV5-6|14|-
TGTGCCAGCAGCTTGGGTCAGGTGGTGGTGGGAGCTTTCTTT
CASSLGQVVVGAFF
>-|TRBJ1-2|TRBV10-3|15|-
TGTGCCAACGCCAATGGCCAGGGGCAGAGCTATGGCTACACCTTC
CANANGQGQSYGYTF
>-|TRBJ2-2|TRBV9|12|-
TGTGCCAGCAGCGTAGTTATGGGGGAGCTGTTTTTT
CASSVVMGELFF
>-|TRBJ2-2|TRBV3-1/TRBV3-2|14|-
TGTGCCAGCAGCCGATTGAGTAGCTCCGGGGAGCTGTTTTTT
CASSRLSSSGELFF
>-|TRBJ1-2|TRBV6-4|15|-
TGTGCCAGCAGCGCTATTCCCGGGACAAGAGGGGGCTACACCTTC
CASSAIPGTRGGYTF
>few|TRBJ1-4|TRBV29-1|13|-
TGCAGCGTTGTAGACAGAACTAATGAAAAACTGTTTTTT
CSVVDRTNEKLFF
>-|TRBJ2-2|TRBV7-7|18|TRBD2
TGTGCCAGCAGCTTAGTACCGGGAGGAAGTGCAGGGACCGGGGAGCTGTTTTTT
CASSLVPGGSAGTGELFF
>-|TRBJ2-3|TRBV6-6|14|TRBD2
TGTGCCAGCAGTCGGACTAGCGGGACAGATACGCAGTATTTT
CASSRTSGTDTQYF
>-|TRBJ2-7|TRBV19|15|-
TGTGCCAGTGCCCCGGAAGGGGGGGCGTCCTACGAGCAGTACTTC
CASAPEGGASYEQYF
>-|TRBJ2-5|TRBV29-1|10|-
TGCAGCGTTGAAGATCGGACCCAGTACTTC
CSVEDRTQYF
>-|TRBJ2-7|TRBV7-6|14|-
TGTGCCAGCAGCCCCCGGGGAGGTGGGGGCGAGCAGTACTTC
CASSPRGGGGEQYF
>-|TRBJ1-5|TRBV5-5|14|-
TGTGCCAGCAGCAGGACAGACTCAAATCAGCCCCAGCATTTT
CASSRTDSNQPQHF
>-|TRBJ2-5|TRBV6-5|15|TRBD2
TGTGCCACTCAACTAGCGGGAGGGATGGGGGAGACCCAGTACTTC
CATQLAGGMGETQYF
>-|TRBJ1-5|TRBV5-1|15|-
TGCGCCAGCAGCTTGGTTTCGGGAAGCAATCAGCCCCAGCATTTT
CASSLVSGSNQPQHF
>-|TRBJ2-3|TRBV7-3|14|-
TGTGCCAGCAGCTTAGGTTTTCAGTTAGATACGCAGTATTTT
CASSLGFQLDTQYF
>-|TRBJ1-5|TRBV19|14|-
TGTGCCAGTAGTATGGAAGGGGGAAATCAGCCCCAGCATTTT
CASSMEGGNQPQHF
>-|TRBJ1-1|TRBV13|13|-
TGTGCCAGCAGCCCACTTTGGAACACTGAAGCTTTCTTT
CASSPLWNTEAFF
>-|TRBJ2-7|TRBV19|14|-
TGTGCCAGTAGTCCCGAGGCAGCCATGTACGAGCAGTACTTC
CASSPEAAMYEQYF
>-|TRBJ1-5|TRBV5-1|14|-
TGCGCCAGCAGCGTCCAATCGGGAAATCAGCCCCAGCATTTT
CASSVQSGNQPQHF
>-|TRBJ2-7|TRBV24-1|13|TRBD1
TGTGCCAGAACCGGTGGACAGGTCCCAGGGCAGTACTTC
CARTGGQVPGQYF
>-|TRBJ1-1|TRBV30|14|TRBD1
TGTGCCTGGAGAGAAGTAACAGGGGCCACTGAAGCTTTCTTT
CAWREVTGATEAFF
>-|TRBJ1-3|TRBV5-1|16|-
TGCGCCAGCAGCTTGGCCCGCGCAGGGCCAGGAAACACCATATATTTT
CASSLARAGPGNTIYF